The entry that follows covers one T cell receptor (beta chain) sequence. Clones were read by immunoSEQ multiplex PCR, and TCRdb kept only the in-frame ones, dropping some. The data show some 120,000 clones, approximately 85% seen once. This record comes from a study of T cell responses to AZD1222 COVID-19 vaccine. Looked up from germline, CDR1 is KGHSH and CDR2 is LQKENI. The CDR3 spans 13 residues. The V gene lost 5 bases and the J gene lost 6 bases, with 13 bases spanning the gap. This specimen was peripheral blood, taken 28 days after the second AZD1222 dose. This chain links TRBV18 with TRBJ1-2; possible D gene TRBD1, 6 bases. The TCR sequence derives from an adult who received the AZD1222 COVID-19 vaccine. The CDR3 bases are TGTGCCAGCTCAGACCGGGACACGGATGGCTACACCTTC. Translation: CASSDRDTDGYTF.